This T cell receptor beta chain was documented in a study of T cell responses to AZD1222 COVID-19 vaccine. Details on this clone: The junction shows a germline mismatch at one end, possibly a read error.

This CDR3 spans 15 amino acids. Germline V gives CDR1 SGHTA, CDR2 FQGTGA. Assay: immunoSEQ multiplex PCR; the TCRdb copy retains only in-frame clones and omits some. The repertoire holds about 120,000 clones, with about 88% as singletons. Sequenced material: peripheral blood, taken 28 days after the second AZD1222 dose. This chain links TRBV7-3 with TRBJ2-1; TRBD2 aligns across 13 bases. This receptor was obtained from an adult who received the AZD1222 COVID-19 vaccine. In DNA form, the CDR3 reads TGTGCCAGCAGCATAACTAGCGGGGGGGCCTATGAGCAGTTCTTC. Translated: CASSITSGGAYEQFF.